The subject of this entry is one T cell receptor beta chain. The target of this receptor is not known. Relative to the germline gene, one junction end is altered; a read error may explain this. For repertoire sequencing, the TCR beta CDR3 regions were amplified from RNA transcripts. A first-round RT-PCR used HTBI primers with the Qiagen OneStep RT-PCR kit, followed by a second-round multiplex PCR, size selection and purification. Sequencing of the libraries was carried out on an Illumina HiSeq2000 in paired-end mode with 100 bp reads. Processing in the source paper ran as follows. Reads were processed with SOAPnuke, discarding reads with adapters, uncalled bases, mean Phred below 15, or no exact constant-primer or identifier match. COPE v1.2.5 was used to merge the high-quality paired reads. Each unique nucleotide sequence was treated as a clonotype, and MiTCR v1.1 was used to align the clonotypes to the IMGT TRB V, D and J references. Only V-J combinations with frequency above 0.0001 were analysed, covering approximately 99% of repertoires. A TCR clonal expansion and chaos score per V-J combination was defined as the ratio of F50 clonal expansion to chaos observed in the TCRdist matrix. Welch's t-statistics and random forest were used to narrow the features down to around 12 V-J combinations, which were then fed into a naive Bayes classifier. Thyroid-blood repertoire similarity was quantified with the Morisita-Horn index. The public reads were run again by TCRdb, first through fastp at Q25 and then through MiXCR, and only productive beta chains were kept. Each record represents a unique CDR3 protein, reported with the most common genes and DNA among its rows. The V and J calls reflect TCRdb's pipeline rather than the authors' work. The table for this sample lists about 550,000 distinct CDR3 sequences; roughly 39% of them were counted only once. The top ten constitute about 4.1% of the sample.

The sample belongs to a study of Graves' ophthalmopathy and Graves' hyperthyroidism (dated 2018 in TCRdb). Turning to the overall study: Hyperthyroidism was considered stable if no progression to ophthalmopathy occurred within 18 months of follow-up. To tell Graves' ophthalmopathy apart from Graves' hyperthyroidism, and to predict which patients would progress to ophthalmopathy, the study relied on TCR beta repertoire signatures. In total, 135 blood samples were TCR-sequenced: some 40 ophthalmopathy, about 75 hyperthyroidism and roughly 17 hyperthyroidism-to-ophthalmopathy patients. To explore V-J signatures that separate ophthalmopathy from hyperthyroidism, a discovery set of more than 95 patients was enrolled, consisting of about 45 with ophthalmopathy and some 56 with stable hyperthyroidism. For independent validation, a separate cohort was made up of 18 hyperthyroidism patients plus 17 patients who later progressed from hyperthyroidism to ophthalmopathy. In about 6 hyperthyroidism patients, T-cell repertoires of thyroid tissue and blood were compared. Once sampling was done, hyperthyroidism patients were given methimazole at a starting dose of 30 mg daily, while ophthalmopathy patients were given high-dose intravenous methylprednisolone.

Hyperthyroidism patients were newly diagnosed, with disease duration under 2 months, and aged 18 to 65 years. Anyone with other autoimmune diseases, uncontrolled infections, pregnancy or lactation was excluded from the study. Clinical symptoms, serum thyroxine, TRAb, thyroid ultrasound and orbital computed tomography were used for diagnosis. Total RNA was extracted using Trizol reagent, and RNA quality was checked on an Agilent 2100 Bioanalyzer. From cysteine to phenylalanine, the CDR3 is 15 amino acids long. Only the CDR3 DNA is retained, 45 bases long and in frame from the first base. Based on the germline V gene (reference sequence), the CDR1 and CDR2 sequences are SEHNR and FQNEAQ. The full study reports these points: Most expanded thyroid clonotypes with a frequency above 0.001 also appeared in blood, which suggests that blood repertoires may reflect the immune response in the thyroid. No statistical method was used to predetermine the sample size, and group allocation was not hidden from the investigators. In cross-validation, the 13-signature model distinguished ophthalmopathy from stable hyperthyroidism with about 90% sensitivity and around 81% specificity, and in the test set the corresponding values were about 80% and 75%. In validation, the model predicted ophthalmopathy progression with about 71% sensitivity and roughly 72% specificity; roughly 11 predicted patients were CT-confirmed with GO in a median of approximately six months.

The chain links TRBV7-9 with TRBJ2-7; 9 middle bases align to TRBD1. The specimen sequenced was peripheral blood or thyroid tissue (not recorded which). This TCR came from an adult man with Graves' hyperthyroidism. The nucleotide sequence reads TGTGCCAGCAGCCAACAGGGGGCGAGATCCTACCAGCAGTACTTC. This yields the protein CASSQQGARSYQQYF. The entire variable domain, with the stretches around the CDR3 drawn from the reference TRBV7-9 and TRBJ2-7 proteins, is DTGVSQNPRHKITKRGQNVTFRCDPISEHNRLYWYRQTLGQGPEFLTYFQNEAQLEKSRLLSDRFSAERPKGSFSTLEIQRTEQGDSAMYLCASSQQGARSYQQYFGPGTRLTVT.